These 18 T cell receptor beta chains originate from one sample sequenced in a study of human T cells and chemical hapten exposure. Noted time point: healthy volunteer bleed at 6 weeks. From whole blood left unfractionated, total RNA was extracted. TCRdb reprocessed the RACE reads with MiXCR, giving one entry per CDR3 protein. The repertoire holds around 80,000 distinct CDR3 sequences, with 8.6% as singletons. Sequenced sample: whole blood. The receptors shown here come from a male donor in good health. Some clones in this sample may be carry-over from other donors' samples.

The chain employs TRBV4-3 and TRBJ1-5; D unclear. Germline V CDR1 and CDR2: LGHNA, YSLEER. CDR3 size: 14 residues. Trimming took off 0 bases at V and 1 base at J, with 4 bases between the two ends. This CDR3 is CASSQDPSNQPQHF. In DNA form, the CDR3 reads TGCGCCAGCAGCCAAGATCCCAGCAATCAGCCCCAGCATTTT.

This clonotype was counted a few times. The genes are TRBV12-3 or TRBV12-4 and TRBJ2-7, with D tentatively TRBD1 or TRBD2 (6 bases each). Trimming shortened V by 5 bases and J by 9 bases, and 20 bases separated the two germline ends. The CDR3 loop spans 14 amino acids. CDR3 in amino acids: CASSRWTERGVQYF. The CDR3 DNA sequence: TGTGCCAGCAGTCGTTGGACTGAAAGGGGGGTGCAGTACTTC.

This clonotype was detected many times. The chain has TRBV10-3 and TRBJ1-6; D unresolved. Germline V gene lookup returns CDR1 ENHRY and CDR2 SYGVKD. There are 13 residues in the CDR3. Deletions cut 1 base from V and 7 bases from J, with 5 bases between. This CDR3 reads CAISEFTNSPLHF. For the CDR3, the DNA is TGTGCCATCAGTGAGTTCACCAATTCACCCCTCCACTTT.

The chain carries TRBV20-1 and TRBJ2-3, with TRBD2 matching over 12 bases. Germline loops: CDR1 DFQATT, CDR2 SNEGSKA (reference sequence). The CDR3 consists of 16 residues. V was clipped by 3 bases and J by 1 base; unmatched bases: 5. This CDR3 reads CSARDRLAGGTDTQYF. CDR3 bases: TGCAGTGCTAGGGACCGACTAGCGGGGGGCACAGATACGCAGTATTTT.

Regarding this clonotype: One junction end does not reproduce the germline sequence, and a read error may be involved. The CDR3 DNA is TGTGCCAGCAGCTTAGAGCCAGGGCCCCTGAACTATGACTACACCTTC. It translates to CASSLEPGPLNYDYTF. The chain employs TRBV7-8 and TRBJ1-2, with D perhaps TRBD1 (5 bases). CDR1 is SGHVS, CDR2 FQNEAQ, per germline. This CDR3 is 16 amino acids long.

There are many counts of this clonotype. The CDR3 DNA follows: TGTGCCAGCAGTGAAGAGGCTAGCTACTACGAGCAGTACTTC. Translation: CASSEEASYYEQYF. This sequence joins TRBV6-1 and TRBJ2-7; tentatively, D is TRBD2 (5 bases). CDR1 is MNHNS, CDR2 SASEGT, per germline. The CDR3 runs to 14 residues. Between the trimmed V and J ends, which lost 1 base and 3 bases, there was a span of 10 bases.

This clonotype has just a few counts. The chain carries TRBV6-5 and TRBJ1-6; no firm D call. Deletions cut 5 bases from V and 0 bases from J, with 14 bases between. Germline V gene sequence: CDR1 MNHEY, CDR2 SVGAGI. CDR3 length: 17 residues. The CDR3 reads CASSPVGLNSYNSPLHF. CDR3 sequence (DNA): TGTGCCAGCAGTCCCGTAGGGCTAAACTCCTATAATTCACCCCTCCACTTT.

The chain employs TRBV7-2 and TRBJ1-2; TRBD1 matches at 9 bases. CDR3 length: 15 amino acids. J gave up 7 bases and V 0 bases, and 6 bases lay outside the gene matches. The germline CDR1 and CDR2 sequences are SGHTA and FQGNSA. The CDR3, as DNA: TGTGCCAGCAGCTTAGCCCGGGACAGGGCGGCTGGCTACACCTTC. Translated, it gives CASSLARDRAAGYTF.

This clonotype was seen repeatedly, ten times or more. The gene calls are TRBV5-1 and TRBJ1-2, with 7 bases that match TRBD1. V gave up 4 bases and J gave up 5 bases; unmatched junction bases: 11. The CDR3 totals 15 residues. In germline, CDR1 is SGHRS, CDR2 YFSETQ. In DNA, the CDR3 is TGCGCCAGCAGCCTCCGAGGGACAGATGAGTATGGCTACACCTTC. Translating it yields CASSLRGTDEYGYTF. Supplemented by reference TRBV5-1 and TRBJ1-2, the full variable domain reads KAGVTQTPRYLIKTRGQQVTLSCSPISGHRSVSWYQQTPGQGLQFLFEYFSETQRNKGNFPGRFSGRQFSNSRSEMNVSTLELGDSALYLCASSLRGTDEYGYTFGSGTRLTVV.

This clonotype occurred a few times. This chain connects TRBV4-1 to TRBJ2-5; the D gene is possibly TRBD1 (6 bases). The CDR3 covers 14 residues. V was shortened by 2 bases and J by 3 bases, with 10 bases between the two germline ends. Germline values: CDR1 MGHRA, CDR2 YSYEKL. In DNA form, the CDR3 reads TGCGCCAGCAGCCAATTTCGGACAGAAGAGACCCAGTACTTC. Protein sequence: CASSQFRTEETQYF.

This clonotype was seen only a few times. This chain connects TRBV4-2 to TRBJ2-7; 11 nucleotides match TRBD2. The CDR3 spans 15 residues. V trimming: 2 bases; J trimming: 5 bases; junction bases outside the gene matches: 5. CDR1 LGHNA and CDR2 YNFKEQ come from the germline V gene. The CDR3 coding sequence is TGTGCCAGCAGCCAACCTAGCGGGGGGATGAACGAGCAGTACTTC. Amino acid sequence: CASSQPSGGMNEQYF.

This clonotype appeared many times. The J gene is TRBJ1-1, the V gene TRBV20-1; a possible D gene is TRBD1 (5 bases). The CDR3 length is 13 residues. Germline V gene lookup returns CDR1 DFQATT and CDR2 SNEGSKA (reference sequence). Trimming left V 5 bases short and J 1 base short, with 11 bases between. The CDR3 spells CSAGGSANTEAFF. The CDR3 DNA follows: TGCAGTGCTGGGGGGAGTGCGAACACTGAAGCTTTCTTT.

Many counts were recorded for this clonotype. The chain employs TRBV18 and TRBJ2-3, with D possibly TRBD1 on 6 matching bases. Trimming removed 3 bases at V and 1 base at J, with 14 bases between. The CDR3 spans 16 residues. The germline gives CDR1 KGHSH, CDR2 LQKENI. Written as DNA, the CDR3 is TGTGCCAGCTCACCCGTCCTGGGGGCCGGCACAGATACGCAGTATTTT. This codes for CASSPVLGAGTDTQYF.

This chain connects TRBV7-3 to TRBJ2-2; D perhaps matches TRBD2 (6 bases). V lost 1 base, J lost 5 bases, and 14 bases lay in between. Germline V gene lookup returns CDR1 SGHTA and CDR2 FQGTGA. The CDR3 consists of 16 residues. CDR3 region: CASSLKGSGPTGELFF. The CDR3 DNA follows: TGTGCCAGCAGCTTAAAGGGTAGCGGACCTACCGGGGAGCTGTTTTTT.

This clonotype was seen many times. J is TRBJ1-1 and V is TRBV29-1, with TRBD1 as a possible D gene (6 bases). Germline V gene lookup returns CDR1 SQVTM and CDR2 ANQGSEA. The CDR3 totals 13 residues. Trimming removed 5 bases from V and 1 base from J, with 11 bases in between. The CDR3 reads CSVRQGWNTEAFF. DNA for the CDR3: TGCAGCGTTCGGCAGGGGTGGAACACTGAAGCTTTCTTT.

This clonotype was seen more than once but under ten times. The chain employs TRBV15 and TRBJ2-1; D gene unclear. The CDR3 length is 12 residues. CDR1 and CDR2 (germline): LNHNV, YYDKDF (reference sequence). V lost 0 bases and J 10 bases, leaving 7 bases between the germline ends. The CDR3 bases are TGTGCCACCAGCAGAGATGATCGGGAGCAGTTCTTC. It specifies CATSRDDREQFF. Variable domain in full (rest from reference TRBV15 and TRBJ2-1): DAMVIQNPRYQVTQFGKPVTLSCSQTLNHNVMYWYQQKSSQAPKLLFHYYDKDFNNEADTPDNFQSRRPNTSFCFLDIRSPGLGDTAMYLCATSRDDREQFFGPGTRLTVL.

This chain uses TRBV18 with TRBJ1-4; a weak D match, TRBD1 (5 bases). Trimming shortened V by 0 bases and J by 6 bases, and 14 bases separated the two germline ends. The CDR3 is made up of 16 amino acids. Germline-derived CDR1 and CDR2 are KGHSH and LQKENI. The DNA for the CDR3 is TGTGCCAGCTCACCACCGTTCGGGGGTGGGGATGAAAAACTGTTTTTT. Protein: CASSPPFGGGDEKLFF.

This clonotype was recorded a few times. The CDR3 loop reads CSARDQSGGRAGELFF. CDR3 DNA: TGCAGTGCTAGAGATCAATCGGGGGGCCGGGCCGGGGAGCTGTTTTTT. The chain has TRBV20-1 and TRBJ2-2; D perhaps matches TRBD2 (7 bases). Germline V gives CDR1 DFQATT, CDR2 SNEGSKA (reference sequence). V shed 0 bases and J shed 6 bases, with 17 bases lying between them. The CDR3 consists of 16 residues.